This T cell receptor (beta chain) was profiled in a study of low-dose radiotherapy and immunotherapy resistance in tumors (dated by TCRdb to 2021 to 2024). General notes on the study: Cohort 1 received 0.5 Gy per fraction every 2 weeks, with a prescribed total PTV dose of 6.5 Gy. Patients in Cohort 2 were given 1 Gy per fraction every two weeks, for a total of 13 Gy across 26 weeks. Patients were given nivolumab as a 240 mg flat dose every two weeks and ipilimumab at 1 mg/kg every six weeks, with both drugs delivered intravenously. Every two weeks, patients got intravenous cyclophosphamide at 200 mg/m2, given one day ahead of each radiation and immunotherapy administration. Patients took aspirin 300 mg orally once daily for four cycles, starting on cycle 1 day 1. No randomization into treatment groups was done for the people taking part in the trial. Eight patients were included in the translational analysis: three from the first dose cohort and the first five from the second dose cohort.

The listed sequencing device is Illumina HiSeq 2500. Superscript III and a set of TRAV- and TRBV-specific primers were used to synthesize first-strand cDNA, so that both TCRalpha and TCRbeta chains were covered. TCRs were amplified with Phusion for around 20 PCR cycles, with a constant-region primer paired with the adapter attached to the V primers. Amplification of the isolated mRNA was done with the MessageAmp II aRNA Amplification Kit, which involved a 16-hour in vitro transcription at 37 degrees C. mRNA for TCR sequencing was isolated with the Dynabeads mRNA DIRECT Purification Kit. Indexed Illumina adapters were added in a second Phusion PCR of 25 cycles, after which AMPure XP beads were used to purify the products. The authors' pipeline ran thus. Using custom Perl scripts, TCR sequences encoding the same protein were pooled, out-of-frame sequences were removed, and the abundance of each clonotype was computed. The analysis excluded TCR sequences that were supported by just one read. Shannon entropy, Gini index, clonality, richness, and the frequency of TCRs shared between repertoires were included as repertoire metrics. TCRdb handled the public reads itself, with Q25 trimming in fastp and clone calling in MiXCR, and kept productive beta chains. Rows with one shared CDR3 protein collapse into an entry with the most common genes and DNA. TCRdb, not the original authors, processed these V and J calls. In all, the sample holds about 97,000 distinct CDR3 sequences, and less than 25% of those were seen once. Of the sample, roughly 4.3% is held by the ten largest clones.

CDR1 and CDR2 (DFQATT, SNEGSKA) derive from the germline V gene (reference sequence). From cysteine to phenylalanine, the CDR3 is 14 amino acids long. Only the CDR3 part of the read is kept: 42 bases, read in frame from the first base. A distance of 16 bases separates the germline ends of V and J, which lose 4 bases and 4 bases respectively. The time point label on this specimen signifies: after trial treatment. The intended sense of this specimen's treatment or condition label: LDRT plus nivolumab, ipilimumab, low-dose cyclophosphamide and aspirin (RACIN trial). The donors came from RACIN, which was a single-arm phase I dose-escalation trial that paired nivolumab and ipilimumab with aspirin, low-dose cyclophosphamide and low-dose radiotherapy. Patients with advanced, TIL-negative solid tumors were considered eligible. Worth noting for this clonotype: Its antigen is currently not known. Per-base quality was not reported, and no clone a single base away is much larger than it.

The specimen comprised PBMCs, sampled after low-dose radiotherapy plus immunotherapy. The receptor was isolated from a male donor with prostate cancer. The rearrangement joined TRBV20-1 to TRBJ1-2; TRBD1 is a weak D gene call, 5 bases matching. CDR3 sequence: CSAKRFRGSYGYTF. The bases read TGCAGTGCTAAACGGTTCCGGGGGAGCTATGGCTACACCTTC.